The rows below give T cell receptor beta chains drawn from one sample of a study of cytomegalovirus exposure and HLA in healthy donors. This table comes from immunoSEQ multiplex PCR, and its TCRdb copy is limited to in-frame clones, with some not included. The sample holds about 170,000 clones, about four fifths seen once. Sequencing was performed on PBMCs. The source is a woman in her forties or fifties in good health and CMV-seronegative. Both conserved end residues are part of each CDR3. Fields, in order: J gene, clone size, D gene, V gene, CDR3 DNA, CDR3 protein. D genes are given only for firm matches. Only part of the rows carry a size: once, few, many, or a class if the clone is expanded.

>TRBJ2-1|-|TRBD2|TRBV9
TGTGCCAGCAGCGGAATTCCGGGACTATCCTACAATGAGCAGTTCTTC
CASSGIPGLSYNEQFF
>TRBJ2-7|-|-|TRBV5-1
TGCGCCAGCAGCCCGGAGGGCTATAACGAGCAGTACTTC
CASSPEGYNEQYF
>TRBJ1-2|-|TRBD1|TRBV4-3
TGCGCCAGCAGCCAAGAAAGTTGGGACAGAGCTAACTATGGCTACACCTTC
CASSQESWDRANYGYTF
>TRBJ1-2|-|-|TRBV30
TGTGCCTGGAGTGTACATGGGGCCATTAACTATGGCTACACCTTC
CAWSVHGAINYGYTF
>TRBJ1-1|-|-|TRBV19
TGTGCCAGTAGCGCGTACAGGGACACTGAAGCTTTCTTT
CASSAYRDTEAFF
>TRBJ2-3|-|TRBD2|TRBV7-2
TGTGCCAGCAGCTTAGTCGGTCCTAGCGGGCCGTCCGCAGATACGCAGTATTTT
CASSLVGPSGPSADTQYF
>TRBJ1-5|-|TRBD1|TRBV28
TGTGCCAGCAGTGGGACAGCCCTTAATCAGCCCCAGCATTTT
CASSGTALNQPQHF
>TRBJ1-5|-|TRBD1|TRBV11-2
TGTGCCAGCAGCTTATCAGACAGGGGCAATCAGCCCCAGCATTTT
CASSLSDRGNQPQHF
>TRBJ1-2|-|-|TRBV5-1
TGCGCCAGCAGCTTGAGACGGAGGGACTATGGCTACACCTTC
CASSLRRRDYGYTF
>TRBJ2-2|-|TRBD2|TRBV7-6
TGTGCCAGCAGCGCACTTTCCGGGACTAGTGTTTGGGTTTCCACCGGGGAGCTGTTTTTT
CASSALSGTSVWVSTGELFF
>TRBJ2-7|few|TRBD2|TRBV10-2
TGCGCCAGCAGTGAGTTGGTAGCGGGGGGTTCATCGTACGAGCAGTACTTC
CASSELVAGGSSYEQYF
>TRBJ1-1|-|-|TRBV5-8
TGTGCCAGCAGCTCCTGGGCCCGTGGGAACACTGAAGCTTTCTTT
CASSSWARGNTEAFF
>TRBJ2-7|-|TRBD2|TRBV6-6
TGTGCCAGCAGAAACACTAGCGGGGGTTCCTACGAGCAGTACTTC
CASRNTSGGSYEQYF
>TRBJ1-1|few|-|TRBV7-3
TGTGCCAGCAGCTTAGTAAAGGGGATTCACACTGAAGCTTTCTTT
CASSLVKGIHTEAFF
>TRBJ2-7|-|TRBD2|TRBV4-3
TGCGCCAGCAGCCAAACTAGCGAGGCTTCCTACGAGCAGTACTTC
CASSQTSEASYEQYF
>TRBJ2-3|-|TRBD1|TRBV5-6
TGTGCCAGCAGGTCATGGACAGGGAGAGATACGCAGTATTTT
CASRSWTGRDTQYF
>TRBJ1-1|-|-|TRBV4-2
TGTGCCAGCAGCGCGGGACGGGTTGAAGCTTTCTTT
CASSAGRVEAFF
>TRBJ1-6|-|TRBD1|TRBV29-1
TGCAGCGTTGGGACAGGGCAGCTAGGCTCACCCCTCCACTTT
CSVGTGQLGSPLHF
>TRBJ1-5|-|-|TRBV28
TGTGCCAGCAGCTTTTCCCCCCAGCATTTT
CASSFSPQHF
>TRBJ2-7|-|TRBD1|TRBV30
TGTGCCTGTACAGGGGGCTACGAGCAGTACTTC
CACTGGYEQYF
>TRBJ1-5|-|-|TRBV7-2
TGTGCCAGCGGCGACATCAGCAATCAGCCCCAGCATTTT
CASGDISNQPQHF
>TRBJ1-2|-|-|TRBV6-5
TGTGCCAGCAGTTACGCAGGCCTATACGGGATGTATGGCTACACCTTC
CASSYAGLYGMYGYTF
>TRBJ2-5|once|-|TRBV4-1
TGCGCCAGCAGCCAAGATACAGTAGAGACCCAGTACTTC
CASSQDTVETQYF
>TRBJ1-5|-|-|TRBV28
TGTGCCAGCTTTGACACCAATCAGCCCCAGCATTTT
CASFDTNQPQHF
>TRBJ2-1|few|TRBD2|TRBV7-9
TGTGCCAGCAGCTCTACTAGCGGGAGGGCCCTTGAGCAGTTCTTC
CASSSTSGRALEQFF
>TRBJ2-3|-|TRBD2|TRBV11-3
TGTGCCAGCAGCTTAGGGACTAGCGGGAGGTCAGATACGCAGTATTTT
CASSLGTSGRSDTQYF
>TRBJ1-5|-|-|TRBV11-3
TGTGCCAGCAGCTTAGATCCCAGGGACTCATCCCAGCCCCAGCATTTT
CASSLDPRDSSQPQHF
>TRBJ1-5|few|-|TRBV28
TGTGCCAGCGAGTGGGGAGGCAGCAATCAGCCCCAGCATTTT
CASEWGGSNQPQHF